This T cell receptor (beta chain) was identified during a study of CD8 T cells in ankylosing spondylitis. Study-wide findings and caveats: A motif of fewer than ten highly homologous TCR beta variants was seen as apparently characteristic of ankylosing spondylitis blood. Previously reported in reactive arthritis synovial fluid and blood were some of the motif variants. Researchers reportedly found disease-linked clones significantly enriched in matched ankylosing spondylitis synovial fluid.

TCRdb re-derived calls from the 5' RACE reads in MiXCR, one entry per CDR3 protein. The table lists approximately 210,000 distinct CDR3 sequences, 9.5% to 15% of them singletons, with 15% to 20% in the top ten. On this clonotype: Its cognate antigen is unknown.

The sequence came from a male donor with ankylosing spondylitis or in good health (not recorded which). Input material: blood, either unsorted or a sorted T cell fraction (not recorded which).

Here the CDR3 reads CASSHPSGGAFNEQFF. The CDR3 DNA sequence: TGCGCCAGCAGCCACCCTAGCGGGGGGGCATTCAATGAGCAGTTCTTC. This chain links TRBV4-1 with TRBJ2-1, with 12 nucleotides matching TRBD2. V was clipped by 3 bases and J by 6 bases; unmatched bases: 6. This CDR3 is built from 16 residues. Looked up from germline, CDR1 is MGHRA and CDR2 is YSYEKL.